This entry is about one T cell receptor (beta chain). Its specificity is not known. This specimen comes from a study of cytomegalovirus exposure and HLA in healthy donors. Overall study findings and caveats: Donors belonging to an Asian-associated ancestry cluster reportedly showed fewer N-insertions in productive TCRs than the approximately 690-donor mean, according to what a later analysis found.

At sampling all donors were nominally healthy, likely with unrecorded immune exposures. The ends were cut back, 0 bases at V and 0 bases at J, with 6 bases in the middle. The germline gives CDR1 SGHAT, CDR2 FQNNGV. This CDR3 region has 14 residues. Amplification used 60 Vbeta primers and 13 Jbeta primers. Assay: immunoSEQ multiplex PCR; the TCRdb copy retains only in-frame clones and omits some. This table has roughly 150,000 clones, 75% to 80% appearing once. The receptor's source is a male donor in good health and CMV-seronegative. This chain joins TRBV11-2 and TRBJ2-7; a weak D match, TRBD2 (5 bases). Sample: PBMCs. The CDR3 DNA reads TGTGCCAGCAGCTTAGAGCGGGTCTCCTACGAGCAGTACTTC. It translates to CASSLERVSYEQYF. Full variable domain (rest looked up from reference TRBV11-2 and TRBJ2-7): EAGVAQSPRYKIIEKRQSVAFWCNPISGHATLYWYQQILGQGPKLLIQFQNNGVVDDSQLPKDRFSAERLKGVDSTLKIQPAKLEDSAVYLCASSLERVSYEQYFGPGTRLTVT.